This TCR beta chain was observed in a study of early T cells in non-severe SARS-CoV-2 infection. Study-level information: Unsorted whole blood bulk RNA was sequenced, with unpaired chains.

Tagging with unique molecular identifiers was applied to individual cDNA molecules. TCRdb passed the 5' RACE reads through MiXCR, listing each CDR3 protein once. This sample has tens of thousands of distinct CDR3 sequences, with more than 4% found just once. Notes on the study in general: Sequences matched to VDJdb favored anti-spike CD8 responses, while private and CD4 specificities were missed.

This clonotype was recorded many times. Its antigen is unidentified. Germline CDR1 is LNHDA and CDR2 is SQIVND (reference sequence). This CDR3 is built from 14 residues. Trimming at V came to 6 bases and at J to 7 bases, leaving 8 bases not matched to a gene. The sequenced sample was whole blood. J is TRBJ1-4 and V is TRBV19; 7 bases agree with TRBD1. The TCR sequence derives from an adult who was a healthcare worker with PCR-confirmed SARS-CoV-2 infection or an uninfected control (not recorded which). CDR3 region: CASSDAGGREKLFF. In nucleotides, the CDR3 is TGTGCCAGTAGCGACGCAGGGGGACGTGAAAAACTGTTTTTT.